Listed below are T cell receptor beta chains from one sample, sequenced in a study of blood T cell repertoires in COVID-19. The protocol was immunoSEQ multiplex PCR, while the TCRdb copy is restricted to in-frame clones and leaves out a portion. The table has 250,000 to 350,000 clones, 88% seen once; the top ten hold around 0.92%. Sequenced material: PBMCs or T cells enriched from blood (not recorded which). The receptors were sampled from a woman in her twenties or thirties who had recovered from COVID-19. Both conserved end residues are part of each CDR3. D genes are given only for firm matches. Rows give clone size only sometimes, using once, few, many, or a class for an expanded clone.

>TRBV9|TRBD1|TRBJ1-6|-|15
TGTGCCAGCAGCGTAAGGGACAGTCTCAATTCACCCCTCCACTTT
CASSVRDSLNSPLHF
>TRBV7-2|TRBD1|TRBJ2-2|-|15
TGTGCCAGCAGCTTGAACAGGGGGGAAACCGGGGAGCTGTTTTTT
CASSLNRGETGELFF
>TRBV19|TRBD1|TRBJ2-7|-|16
TGTGCCAGTAGTATCCCGACCAGACAGGGCGGACGCGAGCAGTACTTC
CASSIPTRQGGREQYF
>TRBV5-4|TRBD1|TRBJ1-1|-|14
TGTGCCAGCAGCTTACCAGGGGGAGAGGCTGAAGCTTTCTTT
CASSLPGGEAEAFF
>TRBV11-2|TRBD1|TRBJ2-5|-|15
TGTGCCAGCAGCGCTACGGGACAGCAAGAAGAGACCCAGTACTTC
CASSATGQQEETQYF
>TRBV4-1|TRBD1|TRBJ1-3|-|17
TGCGCCAGCAGCCAAGGGTTACAGGGGGCCGGGGCGGACACCATATATTTT
CASSQGLQGAGADTIYF
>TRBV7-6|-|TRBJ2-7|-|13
TGTTCTAAAAGGGGGTCCAGCTCCTACGAGCAGTACTTC
CSKRGSSSYEQYF
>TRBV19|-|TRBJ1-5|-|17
TGTGCCAGTAGTACGAGGTCGAGGGTGGGTAGCAATCAGCCCCAGCATTTT
CASSTRSRVGSNQPQHF
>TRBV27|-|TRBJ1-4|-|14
TGTGCCAGCAGTGATTCAGGGGCCGGGGAAAAACTGTTTTTT
CASSDSGAGEKLFF
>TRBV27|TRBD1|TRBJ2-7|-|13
TGTGCCAGCAGTCCAGGGGGCTCATTCGAGCAGTACTTC
CASSPGGSFEQYF
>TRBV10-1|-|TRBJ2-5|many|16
TGCGCCAGCAGTGAGAGGGGTTTTTCGGACCAAGAGTCCCAGTACTTC
CASSERGFSDQESQYF
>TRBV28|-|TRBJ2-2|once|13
TGTGCCAGCAGAGGCCCCAGGGCCGGGGAGCTGTTTTTT
CASRGPRAGELFF
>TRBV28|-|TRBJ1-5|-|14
TGTGCCGGGACTAGGGACGGCCCCAATCAGCCCCAGCATTTT
CAGTRDGPNQPQHF
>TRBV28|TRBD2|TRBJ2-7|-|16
TGTGCCAGCAGTTTTGGCCGACTAGCGGGAGTGCAGGAGCAGTACTTC
CASSFGRLAGVQEQYF
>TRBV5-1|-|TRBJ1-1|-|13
TGCGCCAGCAGCGATCAGGGAAACACTGAAGCTTTCTTT
CASSDQGNTEAFF
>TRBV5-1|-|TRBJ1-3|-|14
TGCGCCAGCAGCTTGGGGCAGGGTCGTAACACCATATATTTT
CASSLGQGRNTIYF
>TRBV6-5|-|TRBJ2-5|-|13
TGTGCCAGCACCCAAACGGCGGGGGCGGACCAGTACTTC
CASTQTAGADQYF
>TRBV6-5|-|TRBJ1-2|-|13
TGTGCCAGCAGTTACTCTACAAGTGATGGCTACACCTTC
CASSYSTSDGYTF
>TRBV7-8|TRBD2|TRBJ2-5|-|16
TGTGCCAGCAGCTTAGCACTAGCGGACTCCCAAGAGACCCAGTACTTC
CASSLALADSQETQYF
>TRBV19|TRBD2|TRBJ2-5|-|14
TGTGCCAGTAGTAAACTAGCGGGATGGGAGACCCAGTACTTC
CASSKLAGWETQYF
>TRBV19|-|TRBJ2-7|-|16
TGTGCCAGTAGTGTTGACAGGTTCCGGGGAAGAGACGAGCAGTACTTC
CASSVDRFRGRDEQYF
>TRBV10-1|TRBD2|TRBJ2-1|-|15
TGCGCCAGCAGTCACGGACTAGCGGTTAACAATGAGCAGTTCTTC
CASSHGLAVNNEQFF
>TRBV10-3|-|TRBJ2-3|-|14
TGTGCCATCGGGACTCCTAAGCGGACAGATACGCAGTATTTT
CAIGTPKRTDTQYF
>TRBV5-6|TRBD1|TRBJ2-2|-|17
TGTGCCAGCAGCCGATCCGACAGGGGGCCAGAAAATAGGGAGCTGTTTTTT
CASSRSDRGPENRELFF
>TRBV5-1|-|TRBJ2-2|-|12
TGCGCCAGCAACGGTGGAGGCGGGGAGCTGTTTTTT
CASNGGGGELFF
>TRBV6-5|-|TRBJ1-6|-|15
TGTGCCAGCAGTTACTCGAGACAGGATAATTCACCCCTCCACTTT
CASSYSRQDNSPLHF
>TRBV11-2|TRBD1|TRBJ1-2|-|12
TGTGCCAGCAGCTGGGACAGCTATGGCTACACCTTC
CASSWDSYGYTF
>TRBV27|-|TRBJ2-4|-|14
TGTGCCAGCAGTTTATCGAGGAGCAAAAACATTCAGTACTTC
CASSLSRSKNIQYF
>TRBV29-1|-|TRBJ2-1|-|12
TGCAGCGTTGACGGGACACTGTGGGGGCAGTTCTTC
CSVDGTLWGQFF
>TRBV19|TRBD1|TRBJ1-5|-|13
TGTGCCAGTAGTATTGACAGGGCCCAGCCCCAGCATTTT
CASSIDRAQPQHF